These 28 T cell receptor beta chains originate from one sample sequenced in a study of neoadjuvant anti-PD-1 for oral cavity cancer. Repertoires were generated with immunoSEQ multiplex PCR, while TCRdb's copy carries only in-frame clones and drops some. Seen here are some 14,000 clones, 62% observed once, and the top ten hold 2.4%. The sequencing here drew on PBMCs, taken before nivolumab (anti-PD-1) treatment. These receptors all come from a person aged 35 to 85 with oral cavity squamous cell carcinoma.

This sequence joins TRBV9 and TRBJ1-1; possible D gene TRBD1, 5 bases. CDR1 and CDR2 (germline): SGDLS, YYNGEE. The CDR3 runs to 18 residues. V lost 1 base to trimming and J lost 8 bases, with 27 bases between them. CDR3 in amino acids: CASSVSEGPMTAGLEAFF. CDR3 coding DNA: TGTGCCAGCAGCGTATCTGAGGGGCCAATGACAGCGGGTCTGGAAGCTTTCTTT.

The sample holds a few counts of this clone. This chain links TRBV14 with TRBJ2-7, with 9 nucleotides matching TRBD2. Trimming cost V 1 base and J 4 bases; bases outside gene matches: 5. The CDR3 is 15 residues long. Germline CDR1 is SGHDN and CDR2 is FVKESK. The CDR3 spells CASSQGRGGIYEQYF. The DNA for the CDR3 is TGTGCCAGCAGCCAAGGGCGGGGGGGGATTTACGAGCAGTACTTC.

The gene calls are TRBV12-5 and TRBJ2-2; 9 nucleotides agree with TRBD1. The CDR3 sequence is 17 residues long. The germline gives CDR1 LGHNT, CDR2 FRNRAP. After removal of 6 bases from V and 7 bases from J, the junction contained 15 bases not matched to a gene. CDR3 sequence (DNA): TGTGCTAGTGGGCCCGGGACAGGGTCCTTCCGAGGCGGGGAGCTGTTTTTT. Translated: CASGPGTGSFRGGELFF.

The J gene is TRBJ2-5, the V gene TRBV11-1; 11 nucleotides agree with TRBD2. Germline V gene sequence: CDR1 SGHAT, CDR2 FQDESV (reference sequence). The CDR3 sequence is 18 residues long. J lost 0 bases, V lost 1 base, and 7 bases had no gene match. The CDR3 DNA reads as TGTGCCAGCAGCTTAGGCGCTAGCGGGGGGTCGTACCAAGAGACCCAGTACTTC. It is translated as CASSLGASGGSYQETQYF.

The V call is TRBV5-4, the J call TRBJ2-1; D perhaps matches TRBD1 (6 bases). The CDR3 runs 15 residues. The germline CDR1 and CDR2 sequences are SGHNT and YYREEE (reference sequence). Between the trimmed V and J ends, which lost 4 bases and 1 base, there was a span of 12 bases. CDR3 in amino acids: CASSVTGFSYNEQFF. Written as DNA, the CDR3 is TGTGCCAGCAGCGTTACAGGGTTTTCCTACAATGAGCAGTTCTTC.

This sequence joins TRBV2 and TRBJ1-3; 9 positions agree with TRBD1. Trimming cost V 5 bases and J 0 bases; bases outside gene matches: 5. Germline V gene sequence: CDR1 SNHLY, CDR2 FYNNEI. The CDR3 is 16 amino acids. The DNA of the CDR3 is TGTGCCAGCAGTCCCGGGACAGGGCGCTCTGGAAACACCATATATTTT. Its translation is CASSPGTGRSGNTIYF.

The chain links TRBV6-5 to TRBJ1-5; 8 bases line up with TRBD1. Germline-derived CDR1 and CDR2 are MNHEY and SVGAGI. The junction had 13 bases not matched to a gene; V was cut back by 4 bases and J by 11 bases. This CDR3 has 15 amino acids. CDR3 sequence: CASSLTGADGRSQHF. Here the CDR3 DNA reads TGTGCCAGCAGTTTGACAGGGGCCGACGGGCGGTCCCAGCATTTT.

This clone was detected only a few times. V usage is TRBV5-6 and J usage is TRBJ2-7, with a weak D call TRBD2 (6 bases). This CDR3 region has 16 residues. The germline V and J ends were trimmed by 6 bases and 5 bases, with 24 bases remaining between them. Germline CDR1 reads SGHDT; CDR2 reads YYEEEE. The DNA of the CDR3 is TGTGCCAGCACCCATATGGGACTTCCGGGGGTCCACGAGCAGTACTTC. Protein product: CASTHMGLPGVHEQYF.

J is TRBJ1-3 and V is TRBV6-5; no reliable D call. V shed 2 bases and J shed 0 bases, with 11 bases lying between them. Germline V gene data show CDR1 as MNHEY and CDR2 as SVGAGI. The CDR3 is 16 residues long. CDR3 nucleotides: TGTGCCAGCAGTTACGGGAGCCAGATCTCTGGAAACACCATATATTTT. Amino acids: CASSYGSQISGNTIYF.

V usage is TRBV19 and J usage is TRBJ1-5, with D tentatively TRBD1 (6 bases). Trimming stripped 8 bases from V and 11 bases from J, with 10 bases between. The CDR3 runs 10 residues. Germline CDR1 reads LNHDA; CDR2 reads SQIVND (reference sequence). CDR3 bases: TGTGCCAGTGGGGGGCATGCCCAGCATTTT. It is translated as CASGGHAQHF. Based on the CDR3 plus reference TRBV19 and TRBJ1-5, the full variable domain is DGGITQSPKYLFRKEGQNVTLSCEQNLNHDAMYWYRQDPGQGLRLIYYSQIVNDFQKGDIAEGYSVSREKKESFPLTVTSAQKNPTAFYLCASGGHAQHFGDGTRLSIL.

This clone was detected a few times. V usage is TRBV28 and J usage is TRBJ2-3; D is unresolved. The germline V gene has CDR1 MDHEN and CDR2 SYDVKM. The V and J ends lost 3 bases and 6 bases respectively, with 7 bases between them. The CDR3 contains 12 residues. The CDR3 nucleotides are TGTGCCAGCAGTTTGATTTTGGATACGCAGTATTTT. Its translation: CASSLILDTQYF. The variable domain in full, completed from reference TRBV28 and TRBJ2-3, reads DVKVTQSSRYLVKRTGEKVFLECVQDMDHENMFWYRQDPGLGLRLIYFSYDVKMKEKGDIPEGYSVSREKKERFSLILESASTNQTSMYLCASSLILDTQYFGPGTRLTVL.

The chain couples TRBV29-1 to TRBJ1-5; D is possibly TRBD1 (5 bases). From germline, CDR1 is SQVTM and CDR2 ANQGSEA. There are 12 residues in the CDR3. Trimming took off 6 bases at V and 2 bases at J, with 8 bases between the two ends. This chain's CDR3 is CSVLQGNQPQHF. The CDR3 DNA follows: TGCAGCGTCTTACAGGGCAATCAGCCCCAGCATTTT.

The genes are TRBV6-1 and TRBJ1-5; D gene uncertain. Deletions cut 3 bases from V and 11 bases from J, with 14 bases between. This CDR3 region has 13 residues. The germline CDR1 and CDR2 sequences are MNHNS and SASEGT. In nucleotides, the CDR3 is TGTGCCAGCAGTGACCGACCGGGTTCCGCCCAGCATTTT. It encodes CASSDRPGSAQHF.

This clone has more than one count but fewer than ten. The chain is built from TRBV9 and TRBJ2-2; weak D call: TRBD2 (6 bases). In germline, CDR1 is SGDLS, CDR2 YYNGEE. The CDR3 is made up of 14 amino acids. V was cut by 5 bases and J by 3 bases, with 11 bases left in between. CDR3 sequence: CASRGRGDTGELFF. The CDR3, as DNA: TGTGCCAGCAGGGGGCGGGGTGACACCGGGGAGCTGTTTTTT.

The chain has TRBV7-2 and TRBJ1-1, with D possibly TRBD1 on 5 matching bases. Germline V gene sequence: CDR1 SGHTA, CDR2 FQGNSA. V lost 1 base, J lost 1 base, and 10 bases lay in between. The CDR3 length is 15 residues. Here the CDR3 reads CASSLGGTTNTEAFF. In DNA, the CDR3 is TGTGCCAGCAGCTTAGGGGGGACGACGAACACTGAAGCTTTCTTT.

There are a few counts of this clone. The rearrangement uses TRBV10-3 and TRBJ2-7; D assignment may be TRBD1 or TRBD2 (5 bases each). Germline V gives CDR1 ENHRY, CDR2 SYGVKD. Trimming removed 6 bases from V and 2 bases from J, with 11 bases in between. CDR3 length equals 13 residues. CDR3 sequence reads: CAISRDVAYEQYF. CDR3 nucleotide sequence: TGTGCCATCAGCCGGGACGTAGCCTACGAGCAGTACTTC.

This clone was seen only a few times. The chain is built from TRBV7-9 and TRBJ1-6; 9 bases match TRBD1. CDR1 is SEHNR and CDR2 is FQNEAQ in the germline V gene (reference sequence). V shed 2 bases, J shed 7 bases, and the junction held 12 bases outside the gene matches. This CDR3 spans 18 amino acids. CDR3 nucleotide sequence: TGTGCCAGCAGCTTATCCGGGACAGGGATGTTTAGAAATTCACCCCTCCACTTT. This encodes CASSLSGTGMFRNSPLHF.

This rearrangement joins TRBV5-8 to TRBJ1-2, with TRBD1 matching 9 bases. The CDR3 is 14 amino acids. CDR1 SGHTS and CDR2 YDEGEE come from the germline V gene. V lost 4 bases, J lost 4 bases, and 5 bases stayed unmatched. The CDR3, as DNA: TGTGCCAGCAGCGAACAGGGGGCCGGCTATGGCTACACCTTC. Amino acids: CASSEQGAGYGYTF. The full variable domain, rest sourced from reference TRBV5-8 and TRBJ1-2, is EAGVTQSPTHLIKTRGQQATLRCSPISGHTSVYWYQQALGLGLQFLLWYDEGEERNRGNFPPRFSGRQFPNYSSELNVNALELEDSALYLCASSEQGAGYGYTFGSGTRLTVV.

A remark on this clone: One end of the junction is discordant with germline, which a read error may explain. The chain joins TRBV6-1 to TRBJ2-7; D is uncertain. Germline V gene sequence: CDR1 MNHNS, CDR2 SASEGT. The CDR3 extends over 15 amino acids. The CDR3 spells CASSEDVASSYEQYF. As DNA, the CDR3 is TGTGCCAGCAGCGAAGATGTCGCCAGCTCCTACGAGCAGTACTTC.

The chain carries TRBV19 and TRBJ1-2, with D possibly matching TRBD1 (5 bases). Germline CDR1 is LNHDA and CDR2 is SQIVND (reference sequence). The CDR3 covers 12 residues. V was clipped by 5 bases and J by 7 bases, with 11 bases between them. The CDR3: CASSQMDIGYTF. CDR3 coding DNA: TGTGCCAGTAGTCAAATGGACATTGGCTACACCTTC. Based on the CDR3 plus reference TRBV19 and TRBJ1-2, the full variable domain is DGGITQSPKYLFRKEGQNVTLSCEQNLNHDAMYWYRQDPGQGLRLIYYSQIVNDFQKGDIAEGYSVSREKKESFPLTVTSAQKNPTAFYLCASSQMDIGYTFGSGTRLTVV.

The V gene is TRBV11-2, the J gene TRBJ1-3; D possibly corresponds to TRBD1 (6 bases). The CDR3 consists of 13 residues. Germline loops: CDR1 SGHAT, CDR2 FQNNGV. V lost 7 bases and J lost 2, with 9 bases in between. CDR3 DNA sequence: TGTGCCAGCACTACAGGGACTGGAAACACCATATATTTT. Encoded protein: CASTTGTGNTIYF.

The chain carries TRBV7-9 and TRBJ2-7, with D perhaps being TRBD1 or TRBD2 (5 bases each). Trimming shortened V by 1 base and J by 7 bases, and 17 bases separated the two germline ends. CDR3 length: 15 amino acids. Germline CDR1 and CDR2: SEHNR and FQNEAQ (reference sequence). CDR3 sequence: CASSLGDSSGWEQYF. For the CDR3, the DNA is TGTGCCAGCAGCTTAGGTGACAGCAGCGGCTGGGAGCAGTACTTC.

The chain has TRBV7-2 and TRBJ1-3; no clear D. V was trimmed by 5 bases and J by 4 bases, leaving 12 bases between them. CDR1 is SGHTA and CDR2 is FQGNSA in the germline V gene. The CDR3 extends over 14 amino acids. The CDR3 DNA follows: TGTGCCAGCAGCCTCCCACCGACAGGAAACACCATATATTTT. Its protein is CASSLPPTGNTIYF.

The chain uses TRBV6-1 and TRBJ1-5; D gene unclear. The germline gives CDR1 MNHNS, CDR2 SASEGT. This CDR3 has 14 residues. Trimming pared 3 bases from V and 2 bases from J, leaving 8 bases between. The CDR3 region is CASSEGFGNQPQHF. The DNA of the CDR3 is TGTGCCAGCAGTGAGGGGTTTGGCAATCAGCCCCAGCATTTT.

This chain links TRBV7-2 with TRBJ2-7; 7 bases are shared with TRBD1. Trimming cost V 5 bases and J 3 bases; bases outside gene matches: 10. The length of the CDR3 is 15 residues. Germline CDR1 SGHTA, CDR2 FQGNSA. The CDR3 DNA sequence: TGTGCCAGCAGCGTACCGGGACAGCTAATCTACGAGCAGTACTTC. The encoded protein is CASSVPGQLIYEQYF.

The chain employs TRBV29-1 and TRBJ1-3; 9 bases are shared with TRBD1. The CDR3 consists of 14 residues. The V segment lost 3 bases and the J segment 5 bases; nucleotides outside the gene matches: 5. Germline values: CDR1 SQVTM, CDR2 ANQGSEA. CDR3 loop: CSVEVQGARNTIYF. Written as DNA, the CDR3 is TGCAGCGTTGAGGTACAGGGGGCGCGAAACACCATATATTTT.

This rearrangement joins TRBV6-1 to TRBJ2-2; 10 bases match TRBD2. Germline V gene data show CDR1 as MNHNS and CDR2 as SASEGT. The CDR3 sequence is 19 residues long. Losses at the gene ends were 4 bases for V and 4 bases for J; bases not matched to a gene: 15. Here the CDR3 reads CASSARSGLAGASTGELFF. Written as DNA, the CDR3 is TGTGCCAGCAGTGCCCGAAGTGGGCTAGCGGGGGCCAGCACCGGGGAGCTGTTTTTT.

There are a few counts of this clone. At one of its ends the junction is not consistent with the germline gene, which may arise from a read error. This chain connects TRBV6-1 to TRBJ1-5, with 10 bases identical to TRBD1. The CDR3 contains 18 residues. Germline V gene sequence: CDR1 MNHNS, CDR2 SASEGT. CDR3 region: CASSQAGTGVWGNQPQHF. Written as DNA, the CDR3 is TGTGCCAGCAGTCAAGCCGGGACAGGGGTTTGGGGCAATCAGCCCCAGCATTTT.